Listed below are T cell receptor beta chains from one sample, sequenced in a study of OX40 agonist ivuxolimab in advanced cancers. Assay: immunoSEQ multiplex PCR; the TCRdb copy retains only in-frame clones and omits some. The sample has approximately 100,000 clones, about 90% seen once. Sample: CD4+ or CD8+ T cells sorted from blood, taken in a trial of the OX40 agonist ivuxolimab. All receptors derive from an adult with an advanced solid tumor such as melanoma, head and neck, liver or kidney cancer. Both conserved end residues are part of each CDR3. The D gene is left open where the match is weak. Clone size, where shown, is once, few, many, or a class for clones that have expanded.

J gene: TRBJ2-7
clone size: once
D gene: TRBD1
V gene: TRBV10-3
CDR3 DNA: TGTGCCATCAGTGATCACCGGGACAGGGGGCGGAACGAGCAGTACTTC
CDR3 protein: CAISDHRDRGRNEQYF

J gene: TRBJ1-5
clone size: .
D gene: .
V gene: TRBV5-8
CDR3 DNA: TGTGCCAGCAGCCCAAATCAGCCCCAGCATTTT
CDR3 protein: CASSPNQPQHF

J gene: TRBJ1-2
clone size: .
D gene: .
V gene: TRBV14
CDR3 DNA: TGTGCCAGCAGCCAATTCCGGGGAGACTACACCTTC
CDR3 protein: CASSQFRGDYTF

J gene: TRBJ2-1
clone size: .
D gene: .
V gene: TRBV5-1
CDR3 DNA: TGCGCCAGCAGCGAACAAAACTCGGGGATAGGCTACAATGAGCAGTTCTTC
CDR3 protein: CASSEQNSGIGYNEQFF

J gene: TRBJ1-2
clone size: .
D gene: .
V gene: TRBV5-1
CDR3 DNA: TGCGCCAGCAGTCGTGATTCCTCTATTAACTATGGCTACACCTTC
CDR3 protein: CASSRDSSINYGYTF

J gene: TRBJ2-1
clone size: .
D gene: .
V gene: TRBV28
CDR3 DNA: TGTGCCAGCAGTCCGTACAATGAGCAGTTCTTC
CDR3 protein: CASSPYNEQFF

J gene: TRBJ1-6
clone size: .
D gene: TRBD1
V gene: TRBV7-2
CDR3 DNA: TGTGCCAGCAGCTCCGACGGACAGGGCAATAATTCACCCCTCCACTTT
CDR3 protein: CASSSDGQGNNSPLHF

J gene: TRBJ1-2
clone size: .
D gene: .
V gene: TRBV5-4
CDR3 DNA: TGTGCCAGCAGCTTGGGTACATTCTATGGCTACACCTTC
CDR3 protein: CASSLGTFYGYTF

J gene: TRBJ2-1
clone size: .
D gene: .
V gene: TRBV18
CDR3 DNA: TGTGCCAGCTCACCACCGGGACGTACCTCCTACAATGAGCAGTTCTTC
CDR3 protein: CASSPPGRTSYNEQFF

J gene: TRBJ2-5
clone size: .
D gene: TRBD2
V gene: TRBV7-9
CDR3 DNA: TGTGCCAGCAGCTTAGCGCGAAGCGGGGGGGCTGGTTTCCAAGAGACCCAGTACTTC
CDR3 protein: CASSLARSGGAGFQETQYF

J gene: TRBJ2-2
clone size: .
D gene: TRBD1
V gene: TRBV19
CDR3 DNA: TGTGCCAGTAATCACGGGGACAGCCCCTGGGAGCTGTTTTTT
CDR3 protein: CASNHGDSPWELFF

J gene: TRBJ2-2
clone size: .
D gene: .
V gene: TRBV7-7
CDR3 DNA: TGTGCTAGCAGCCTTCGTCCTAACACCGGGGAGCTGTTTTTT
CDR3 protein: CASSLRPNTGELFF

J gene: TRBJ1-2
clone size: .
D gene: .
V gene: TRBV19
CDR3 DNA: TGTGCCAGTAGTATAAGGACAGCGGGGGGCTACACCTTC
CDR3 protein: CASSIRTAGGYTF

J gene: TRBJ1-1
clone size: .
D gene: .
V gene: TRBV7-2
CDR3 DNA: TGTGCCAGCAGCTTAGACAGCCGAGAGCGTGCTTTCTTT
CDR3 protein: CASSLDSRERAFF

J gene: TRBJ2-6
clone size: .
D gene: .
V gene: TRBV5-1
CDR3 DNA: TGCGCCAGCAGCTTGATGGAGTCTGGGGCCAACGTCCTGACTTTC
CDR3 protein: CASSLMESGANVLTF

J gene: TRBJ2-3
clone size: .
D gene: .
V gene: TRBV5-1
CDR3 DNA: TGCGCCAGCAGCTTGGACCCAGGTGGCGATACGCAGTATTTT
CDR3 protein: CASSLDPGGDTQYF

J gene: TRBJ1-4
clone size: .
D gene: .
V gene: TRBV5-6
CDR3 DNA: TGTGCCAGCAGCAAGGTCAGGACAGTTGCAACTAATGAAAAACTGTTTTTT
CDR3 protein: CASSKVRTVATNEKLFF

J gene: TRBJ1-2
clone size: .
D gene: .
V gene: TRBV5-5
CDR3 DNA: TGTGCCAGCAGCCCAGGGACACCCTTAGCTAACTATGGCTACACCTTC
CDR3 protein: CASSPGTPLANYGYTF

J gene: TRBJ1-1
clone size: .
D gene: .
V gene: TRBV5-5
CDR3 DNA: TGTGCCAGCAGCTTGGCCAGGTACAACATGAACACTGAAGCTTTCTTT
CDR3 protein: CASSLARYNMNTEAFF

J gene: TRBJ1-2
clone size: .
D gene: .
V gene: TRBV9
CDR3 DNA: TGTGCCAGCAGCTCAGATTCTGGCTACACCTTC
CDR3 protein: CASSSDSGYTF

J gene: TRBJ2-1
clone size: .
D gene: .
V gene: TRBV28
CDR3 DNA: TGTGCCAGCAGTTTGGGGGAGCAGTTCTTC
CDR3 protein: CASSLGEQFF

J gene: TRBJ1-2
clone size: .
D gene: .
V gene: TRBV6-4
CDR3 DNA: TGTGCCGGTTCAGGGGTAGAGGCCTATCGCTACACCTTC
CDR3 protein: CAGSGVEAYRYTF

J gene: TRBJ2-3
clone size: .
D gene: TRBD2
V gene: TRBV10-1
CDR3 DNA: TGCGCCAGCAGTGAGGGTGTCGGGGGGAACACAGATACGCAGTATTTT
CDR3 protein: CASSEGVGGNTDTQYF

J gene: TRBJ1-2
clone size: .
D gene: .
V gene: TRBV28
CDR3 DNA: TGTGCCAGCCCCGGGCGGGATGGCTACACCTTC
CDR3 protein: CASPGRDGYTF

J gene: TRBJ2-4
clone size: .
D gene: TRBD1
V gene: TRBV7-2
CDR3 DNA: TGTGCCAGCAGCTTAAGGGACAGCGAAGGGTCCAAAAACATTCAGTACTTC
CDR3 protein: CASSLRDSEGSKNIQYF

J gene: TRBJ1-1
clone size: few
D gene: .
V gene: TRBV10-1
CDR3 DNA: TGCGCCAGCAGCTCCACAGGGAACACTGAAGCTTTCTTT
CDR3 protein: CASSSTGNTEAFF

J gene: TRBJ2-5
clone size: .
D gene: .
V gene: TRBV11-3
CDR3 DNA: TGTGCCAGCAGCTTATCGTGGGATCGGACCCAGTACTTC
CDR3 protein: CASSLSWDRTQYF

J gene: TRBJ2-2
clone size: .
D gene: .
V gene: TRBV4-1
CDR3 DNA: TGCGCCAGCAGCCGTGGAATTGATACGAACACCGGGGAGCTGTTTTTT
CDR3 protein: CASSRGIDTNTGELFF

J gene: TRBJ1-5
clone size: once
D gene: TRBD1
V gene: TRBV5-1
CDR3 DNA: TGCGCCAGCAGCTTCGGGACAGGTAATCAGCCCCAGCATTTT
CDR3 protein: CASSFGTGNQPQHF

J gene: TRBJ1-5
clone size: .
D gene: .
V gene: TRBV6-5
CDR3 DNA: TGTGCCAGCAGTTACGACGGGGGGAATCAGCCCCAGCATTTT
CDR3 protein: CASSYDGGNQPQHF

J gene: TRBJ2-5
clone size: .
D gene: TRBD1
V gene: TRBV20-1
CDR3 DNA: TGCAGTGTACAGGGGATGCAGACCCAGTACTTC
CDR3 protein: CSVQGMQTQYF